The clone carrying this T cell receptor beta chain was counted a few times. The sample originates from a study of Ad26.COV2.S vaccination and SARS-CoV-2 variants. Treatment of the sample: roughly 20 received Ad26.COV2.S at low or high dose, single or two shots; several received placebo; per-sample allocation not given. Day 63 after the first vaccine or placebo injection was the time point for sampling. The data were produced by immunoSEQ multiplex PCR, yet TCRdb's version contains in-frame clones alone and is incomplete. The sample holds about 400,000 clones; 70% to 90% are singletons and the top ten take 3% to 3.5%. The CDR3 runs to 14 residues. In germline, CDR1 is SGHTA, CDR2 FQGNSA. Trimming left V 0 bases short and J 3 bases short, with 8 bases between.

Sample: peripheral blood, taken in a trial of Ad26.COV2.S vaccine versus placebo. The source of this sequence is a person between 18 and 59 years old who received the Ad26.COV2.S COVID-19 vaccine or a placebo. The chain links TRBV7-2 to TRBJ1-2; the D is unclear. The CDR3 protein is CASSLAAEDYGYTF. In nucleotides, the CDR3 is TGTGCCAGCAGCTTAGCGGCCGAAGACTATGGCTACACCTTC.